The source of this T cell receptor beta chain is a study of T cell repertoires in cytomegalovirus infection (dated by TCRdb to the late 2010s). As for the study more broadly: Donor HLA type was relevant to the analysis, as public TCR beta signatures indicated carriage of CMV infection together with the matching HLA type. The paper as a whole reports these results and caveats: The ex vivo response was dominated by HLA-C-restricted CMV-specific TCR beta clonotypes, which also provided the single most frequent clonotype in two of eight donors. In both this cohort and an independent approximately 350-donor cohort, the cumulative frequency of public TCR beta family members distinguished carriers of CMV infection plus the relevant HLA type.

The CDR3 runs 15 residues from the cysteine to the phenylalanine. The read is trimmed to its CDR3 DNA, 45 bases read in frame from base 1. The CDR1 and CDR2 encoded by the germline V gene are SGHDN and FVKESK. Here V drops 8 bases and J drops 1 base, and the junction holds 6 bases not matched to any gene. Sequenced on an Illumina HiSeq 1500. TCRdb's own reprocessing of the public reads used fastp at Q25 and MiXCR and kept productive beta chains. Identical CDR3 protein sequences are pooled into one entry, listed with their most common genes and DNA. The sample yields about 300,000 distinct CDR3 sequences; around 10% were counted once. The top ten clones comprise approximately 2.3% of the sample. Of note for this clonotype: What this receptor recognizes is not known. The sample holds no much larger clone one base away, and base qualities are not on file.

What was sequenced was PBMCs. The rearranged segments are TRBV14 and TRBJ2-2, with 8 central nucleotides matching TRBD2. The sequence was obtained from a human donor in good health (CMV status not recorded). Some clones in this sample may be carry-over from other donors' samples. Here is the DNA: TGTGCCAGCGGCCGGCTAGCGGGGAACACCGGGGAGCTGTTTTTT. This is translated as CASGRLAGNTGELFF. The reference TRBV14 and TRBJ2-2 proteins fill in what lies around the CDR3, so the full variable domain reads EAGVTQFPSHSVIEKGQTVTLRCDPISGHDNLYWYRRVMGKEIKFLLHFVKESKQDESGMPNNRFLAERTGGTYSTLKVQPAELEDSGVYFCASGRLAGNTGELFFGEGSRLTVL.